Below, one T cell receptor (beta chain) is given with its context. This specimen comes from a study of neoadjuvant anti-PD-1 for oral cavity cancer. The CDR3 spans 18 residues. Trimming cost V 3 bases and J 0 bases, with 15 bases left between them. Looked up from germline, CDR1 is SNHLY and CDR2 is FYNNEI. The data were produced by immunoSEQ multiplex PCR, yet TCRdb's version contains in-frame clones alone and is incomplete. The data hold tens of thousands of clones, with 79% observed a single time. The chain has TRBV2 and TRBJ2-6; tentatively, D is TRBD1 or TRBD2 (8 bases each). Sample: PBMCs, taken before nivolumab (anti-PD-1) treatment. This clonotype originated in a person between 40 and 80 years old with oral cavity squamous cell carcinoma. The CDR3 region is CASSEGTGLASGANVLTF. CDR3 sequence (DNA): TGTGCCAGCAGTGAGGGGACAGGACTAGCCTCTGGGGCCAACGTCCTGACTTTC.